The 21 T cell receptor beta chains given below trace back to one sample, sequenced in a study of shared clonotypes between healthy human individuals (dated by TCRdb to 2018 to 2020). The library was obtained by the immunoSEQ multiplex PCR assay. Sourced from immuneACCESS, this table was stored by TCRdb with only in-frame sequences that have V and J called. A share of the clones is absent; for the studies checked, an unresolved V gene accounts for under half, and the remainder has no known explanation. The sample table contains some 1,900,000 clones; only one count was recorded for around 96% of them. The ten largest clones capture under 1.5% of the sample. For the CD8 naive samples, CD45RO-negative cells were positively selected for CCR7, yielding a CD45RA+CCR7+ population from which TemRA cells were excluded. Input material: naive CD8+ T cells sorted from blood. The cell subset or site label, read with the paper, signifies: CD45RA+CCR7+. Every receptor here comes from a man aged 18 to 29 in good health.

The chain joins TRBV28 to TRBJ2-3; TRBD2 might be the D (5 bases). The CDR3 length is 18 residues. Trimming cost V 11 bases and J 1 base, with 28 bases left between them. CDR1 MDHEN and CDR2 SYDVKM come from the germline V gene. CDR3 residues: CAARPLGLLPPRTDTQYF. For the CDR3, the DNA is TGTGCCGCCCGCCCCTTAGGACTTCTCCCTCCTCGCACAGATACGCAGTATTTT.

The chain recombines TRBV7-9 with TRBJ2-5; D may be TRBD1 (5 bases). The CDR3 is made up of 17 amino acids. CDR1 is SEHNR and CDR2 is FQNEAQ in the germline V gene (reference sequence). Trimming removed 5 bases at V and 2 bases at J, with 21 bases between. CDR3 in amino acids: CASSELQGTDNQETQYF. CDR3 DNA sequence: TGTGCCAGCAGCGAGCTTCAGGGAACCGATAATCAAGAGACCCAGTACTTC.

The gene calls are TRBV11-1 and TRBJ2-1; D is unresolved. There are 16 residues in the CDR3. Germline V gene lookup returns CDR1 SGHAT and CDR2 FQDESV (reference sequence). V lost 1 base and J 0 bases, leaving 10 bases between the germline ends. The CDR3 loop reads CASSLVGSDSYNEQFF. In DNA form, the CDR3 reads TGTGCCAGCAGCTTAGTGGGGTCGGACTCCTACAATGAGCAGTTCTTC.

Note on this clone: This CDR3 is also generated by other DNA sequences in the sample. V and J are TRBV7-9 and TRBJ2-1, with D possibly TRBD1 on 5 matching bases. V lost 1 base and J 4 bases, leaving 8 bases between the germline ends. CDR3 length equals 14 residues. The germline V gene encodes CDR1 SEHNR and CDR2 FQNEAQ (reference sequence). CDR3 in DNA: TGTGCCAGCAGCTTAGAGGGGTTGTACAATGAGCAGTTCTTC. It is translated as CASSLEGLYNEQFF.

CDR3 amino acids: CATEGLAGLSSGTDTQYF. As DNA, the CDR3 is TGTGCCACAGAGGGACTAGCGGGACTAAGTTCGGGGACAGATACGCAGTATTTT. The V gene is TRBV2, the J gene TRBJ2-3, with 13 bases that match TRBD2. The V gene's germline CDR1 is SNHLY and CDR2 FYNNEI. Losses at the gene ends were 10 bases for V and 3 bases for J; bases not matched to a gene: 16. CDR3 length: 18 amino acids.

The chain couples TRBV6-5 to TRBJ2-7; possibly TRBD1 for D (5 bases). V lost 0 bases, J lost 3 bases, and 12 bases lay in between. The CDR3 totals 15 residues. CDR1 is MNHEY and CDR2 is SVGAGI in the germline V gene. CDR3 sequence: CASSYSGPIIYEQYF. Written as DNA, the CDR3 is TGTGCCAGCAGTTACTCGGGGCCGATCATCTACGAGCAGTACTTC.

This chain joins TRBV2 and TRBJ1-1; 9 nucleotides align to TRBD1. The CDR3 has 15 amino acids. From germline, CDR1 is SNHLY and CDR2 FYNNEI. V gave up 8 bases and J gave up 4 bases; unmatched junction bases: 11. The CDR3 nucleotides are TGTGCCAGCGTCCCGGGACAGGGCTCGAGCACTGAAGCTTTCTTT. As protein: CASVPGQGSSTEAFF.

J is TRBJ2-7 and V is TRBV5-5, with a tentative D call TRBD2 (5 bases). The V gene lost 4 bases and the J gene lost 3 bases, with 14 bases spanning the gap. This CDR3 spans 14 amino acids. Germline V gene sequence: CDR1 SGHKS, CDR2 YYEKEE (reference sequence). CDR3 protein: CASSRGSDLYEQYF. The CDR3 coding sequence is TGTGCCAGCAGCCGGGGTTCCGACCTCTACGAGCAGTACTTC.

This clone was recorded once. The rearrangement joins TRBV7-9 to TRBJ2-3, with D hard to call. The CDR3 totals 12 residues. V lost 7 bases to trimming and J lost 2 bases, with 7 bases between them. Per germline, CDR1 SEHNR and CDR2 FQNEAQ (reference sequence). The CDR3 here is CASNSYTDTQYF. For the CDR3, the DNA is TGTGCCAGCAACTCTTACACAGATACGCAGTATTTT.

Turning to this clone: The sample carries other DNA sequences with the same CDR3. The chain joins TRBV9 to TRBJ1-3; no clear D. Germline assignment: CDR1 SGDLS and CDR2 YYNGEE. The CDR3 loop spans 15 amino acids. The V and J ends lost 2 bases and 0 bases respectively, with 9 bases between them. This chain's CDR3 is CASSVEGASGNTIYF. For the CDR3, the DNA is TGTGCCAGCAGCGTTGAGGGAGCCTCTGGAAACACCATATATTTT.

J is TRBJ2-7 and V is TRBV29-1; D might be TRBD2 (6 bases). CDR3 length equals 10 residues. V was cut by 6 bases and J by 7 bases, with 10 bases left in between. Per germline, CDR1 SQVTM and CDR2 ANQGSEA. In DNA form, the CDR3 reads TGCAGCGTGCTCGGAGGGGAGCAGTACTTC. This sequence encodes CSVLGGEQYF.

This chain joins TRBV9 and TRBJ2-5; 7 nucleotides match TRBD1. The CDR3 spans 13 residues. Germline V gives CDR1 SGDLS, CDR2 YYNGEE. The trim removed 3 bases at V and 4 bases at J, leaving 3 bases unmatched. CDR3 in amino acids: CASSADRAETQYF. Written as DNA, the CDR3 is TGTGCCAGCAGCGCCGACAGGGCAGAGACCCAGTACTTC.

The rearrangement joins TRBV29-1 to TRBJ2-1, with D possibly matching TRBD2 (5 bases). The ends were cut back, 1 base at V and 8 bases at J, with 12 bases in the middle. This CDR3 contains 13 residues. Per the germline V gene, CDR1 is SQVTM and CDR2 is ANQGSEA. The CDR3 bases are TGCAGCGTTGAAGCGGGATTACAAGATGAGCAGTTCTTC. It specifies CSVEAGLQDEQFF.

V is TRBV27 and J is TRBJ2-7; 10 bases are a match to TRBD1. The CDR3 is made up of 14 amino acids. The ends lost 2 bases at V and 6 bases at J; junction bases unmatched: 4. Germline-derived CDR1 and CDR2 are MNHEY and SMNVEV (reference sequence). The CDR3 spells CASSLGTGDFEQYF. The DNA of the CDR3 is TGTGCCAGCAGTTTAGGGACAGGGGACTTCGAGCAGTACTTC.

The chain has TRBV25-1 and TRBJ2-1, with TRBD2 identical over 8 bases. The ends lost 4 bases at V and 8 bases at J; junction bases unmatched: 10. CDR1 MGHDK and CDR2 SYGVNS come from the germline V gene. There are 15 residues in the CDR3. CDR3 sequence reads: CASSGPPREGYEQFF. In DNA, the CDR3 is TGTGCCAGCAGTGGCCCGCCCCGGGAGGGGTATGAGCAGTTCTTC.

The CDR3 reads CARTSGDRGYEQYF. The CDR3 region has the DNA TGTGCCAGGACCTCCGGAGACAGAGGCTACGAGCAGTACTTC. The chain employs TRBV11-1 and TRBJ2-7; tentative D call: TRBD1 (5 bases). The CDR3 covers 14 residues. CDR1 is SGHAT, CDR2 FQDESV, per germline (reference sequence). Trimming cost V 9 bases and J 3 bases, with 18 bases left between them.

The CDR3 DNA sequence: TGCGCCAGCAGCCAAGATGCGACTAGTTTCTCCTACAATGAGCAGTTCTTC. This gives the protein CASSQDATSFSYNEQFF. This sequence joins TRBV4-3 and TRBJ2-1, with D tentatively TRBD2 (6 bases). Germline CDR1 reads LGHNA; CDR2 reads YSLEER. V was cut by 0 bases and J by 0 bases, with 12 bases left in between. The CDR3 consists of 17 residues.

This rearrangement joins TRBV29-1 to TRBJ1-4; tentatively, D is TRBD1 (5 bases). This CDR3 has 14 amino acids. Deletions cut 5 bases from V and 7 bases from J, with 17 bases between. From germline, CDR1 is SQVTM and CDR2 ANQGSEA. This chain's CDR3 is CSVSQGLPGEKLFF. The CDR3 DNA reads as TGCAGCGTTTCCCAGGGTTTACCAGGTGAAAAACTGTTTTTT.

Details on this clone: Other DNA sequences within the sample encode an identical CDR3. V gene TRBV7-9 combines with J gene TRBJ1-5; no clear D. The germline CDR1 and CDR2 sequences are SEHNR and FQNEAQ (reference sequence). The CDR3 totals 14 residues. Trimming removed 1 base from V and 4 bases from J, with 8 bases in between. In DNA, the CDR3 is TGTGCCAGCAGCTTAGTTGGATATAATCAGCCCCAGCATTTT. Translation: CASSLVGYNQPQHF.

The chain employs TRBV10-3 and TRBJ2-1; unclear D gene. V was clipped by 6 bases and J by 6 bases, with 12 bases between them. The CDR3 spans 13 residues. Germline-derived CDR1 and CDR2 are ENHRY and SYGVKD. This chain's CDR3 is CAISPELVNEQFF. Written as DNA, the CDR3 is TGTGCCATCAGCCCGGAGCTGGTCAATGAGCAGTTCTTC.

Note on this clone: Other DNA sequences in this specimen translate into the identical CDR3. V and J are TRBV27 and TRBJ2-7, with D perhaps TRBD1 or TRBD2 (5 bases each). V lost 5 bases and J 2 bases, leaving 10 bases between the germline ends. Germline loops: CDR1 MNHEY, CDR2 SMNVEV (reference sequence). The CDR3 covers 13 residues. The CDR3 DNA reads TGTGCCAGCAGTCTCCGGGGACCCTACGAGCAGTACTTC. Translating gives CASSLRGPYEQYF.